The clone carrying this T cell receptor (beta chain) was observed at least ten times. What it binds is unknown. The data belong to a study of early T cells in non-severe SARS-CoV-2 infection. Study overall: The authors sequenced bulk RNA from unsorted whole blood, leaving chains unpaired.

The TCR library protocol was used to attach unique molecular identifiers. These identifiers were attached to individual cDNA molecules. MiXCR, run by TCRdb on the 5' RACE reads, gives a single entry per CDR3 protein. The data show under 60,000 distinct CDR3 sequences, roughly 8% seen once. Germline V gene lookup returns CDR1 DFQATT and CDR2 SNEGSKA (reference sequence). V lost 6 bases to trimming and J lost 7 bases; unmatched junction nucleotides: 12. CDR3 length: 14 residues. Broader study findings: Clonotype matching in VDJdb favored anti-spike CD8 responses and did not capture private and CD4 specificities.

The TCR sequence derives from an adult who was a healthcare worker with PCR-confirmed SARS-CoV-2 infection or an uninfected control (not recorded which). The sample taken for sequencing was whole blood. The V gene is TRBV20-1, the J gene TRBJ2-1; 7 nucleotides align to TRBD1. DNA of the CDR3: TGCAGTGCCAAGACAGGGAAGAGGAGGAATGAGCAGTTCTTC. Translation gives CSAKTGKRRNEQFF.